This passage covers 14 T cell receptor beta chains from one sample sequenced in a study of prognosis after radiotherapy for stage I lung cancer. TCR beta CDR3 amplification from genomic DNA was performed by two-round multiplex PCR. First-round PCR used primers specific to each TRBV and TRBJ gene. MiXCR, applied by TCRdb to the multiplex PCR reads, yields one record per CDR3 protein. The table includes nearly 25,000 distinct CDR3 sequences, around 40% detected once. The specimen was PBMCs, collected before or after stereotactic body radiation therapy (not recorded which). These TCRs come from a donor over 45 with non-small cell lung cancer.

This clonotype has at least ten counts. The CDR3 DNA reads as TGCGCCAGCAGCTTGGGTCCAGGGGGGGGTGTGTACTTC. Protein: CASSLGPGGGVYF. V usage is TRBV5-1 and J usage is TRBJ2-7; D is possibly TRBD1 or TRBD2 (7 bases each). CDR1 is SGHRS and CDR2 is YFSETQ in the germline V gene. The CDR3 contains 13 residues. Trimming took off 0 bases at V and 12 bases at J, with 16 bases between the two ends. The whole variable domain, remainder taken from reference TRBV5-1 and TRBJ2-7, is KAGVTQTPRYLIKTRGQQVTLSCSPISGHRSVSWYQQTPGQGLQFLFEYFSETQRNKGNFPGRFSGRQFSNSRSEMNVSTLELGDSALYLCASSLGPGGGVYFGPGTRLTVT.

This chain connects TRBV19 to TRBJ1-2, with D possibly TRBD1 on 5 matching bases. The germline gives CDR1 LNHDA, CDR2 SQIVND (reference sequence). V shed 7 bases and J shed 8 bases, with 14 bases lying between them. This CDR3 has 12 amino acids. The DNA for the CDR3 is TGTGCCAGTATGGCGGGGCATCTAGGCTACACCTTC. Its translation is CASMAGHLGYTF. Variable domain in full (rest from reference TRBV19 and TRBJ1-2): DGGITQSPKYLFRKEGQNVTLSCEQNLNHDAMYWYRQDPGQGLRLIYYSQIVNDFQKGDIAEGYSVSREKKESFPLTVTSAQKNPTAFYLCASMAGHLGYTFGSGTRLTVV.

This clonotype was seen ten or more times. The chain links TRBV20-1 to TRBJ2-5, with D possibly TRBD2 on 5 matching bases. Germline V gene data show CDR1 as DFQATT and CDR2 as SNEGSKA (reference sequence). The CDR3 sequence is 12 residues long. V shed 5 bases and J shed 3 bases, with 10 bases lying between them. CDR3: CSARDSKETQYF. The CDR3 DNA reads TGCAGTGCTCGGGATTCCAAAGAGACCCAGTACTTC.

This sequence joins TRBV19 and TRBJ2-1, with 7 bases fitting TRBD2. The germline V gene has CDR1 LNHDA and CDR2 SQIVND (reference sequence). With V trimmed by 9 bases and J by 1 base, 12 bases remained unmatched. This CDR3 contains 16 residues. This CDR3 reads CASSPTSVSSYNEQFF. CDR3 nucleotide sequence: TGTGCCAGCAGTCCAACTAGCGTGTCATCCTACAATGAGCAGTTCTTC. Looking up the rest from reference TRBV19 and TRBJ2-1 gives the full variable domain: DGGITQSPKYLFRKEGQNVTLSCEQNLNHDAMYWYRQDPGQGLRLIYYSQIVNDFQKGDIAEGYSVSREKKESFPLTVTSAQKNPTAFYLCASSPTSVSSYNEQFFGPGTRLTVL.

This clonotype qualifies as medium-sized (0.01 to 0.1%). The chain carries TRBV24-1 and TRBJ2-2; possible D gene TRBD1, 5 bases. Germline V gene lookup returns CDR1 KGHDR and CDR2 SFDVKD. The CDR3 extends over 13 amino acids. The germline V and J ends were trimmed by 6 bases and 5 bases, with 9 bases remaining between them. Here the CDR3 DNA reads TGTGCCACCAGTCCAGGGCATACCGGGGAGCTGTTTTTT. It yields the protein CATSPGHTGELFF.

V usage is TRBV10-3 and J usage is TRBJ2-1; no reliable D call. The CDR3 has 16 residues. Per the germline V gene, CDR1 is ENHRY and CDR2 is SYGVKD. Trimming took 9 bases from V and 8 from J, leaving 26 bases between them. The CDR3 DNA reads TGTGCCATTAGGGATGCAACAGCCACTAAGTGCGATGAGCAGTTCTTC. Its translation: CAIRDATATKCDEQFF.

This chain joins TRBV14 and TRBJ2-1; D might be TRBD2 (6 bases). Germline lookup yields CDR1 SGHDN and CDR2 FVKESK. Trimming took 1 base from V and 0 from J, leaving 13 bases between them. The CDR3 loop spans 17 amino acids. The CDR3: CASSQAGESNSYNEQFF. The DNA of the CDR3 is TGTGCCAGCAGCCAAGCGGGAGAAAGTAACTCCTACAATGAGCAGTTCTTC.

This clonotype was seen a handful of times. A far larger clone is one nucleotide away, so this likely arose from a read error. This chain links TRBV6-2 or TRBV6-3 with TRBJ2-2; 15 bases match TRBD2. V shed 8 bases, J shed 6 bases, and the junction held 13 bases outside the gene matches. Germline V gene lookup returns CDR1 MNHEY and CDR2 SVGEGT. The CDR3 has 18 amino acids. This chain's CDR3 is CASGSPGLAGGRAGELFF. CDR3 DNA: TGTGCCAGCGGTTCACCGGGACTAGCGGGAGGTCGCGCCGGGGAGCTGTTTTTT.

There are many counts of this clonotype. CDR3 in amino acids: CASSADLEAQYF. CDR3 sequence (DNA): TGCGCCAGCAGCGCCGACCTGGAGGCCCAGTACTTC. The V and J genes are TRBV5-1 and TRBJ2-5, with D possibly TRBD2 on 5 matching bases. The length of the CDR3 is 12 residues. V lost 4 bases and J lost 9, with 13 bases in between. CDR1 is SGHRS and CDR2 is YFSETQ in the germline V gene.

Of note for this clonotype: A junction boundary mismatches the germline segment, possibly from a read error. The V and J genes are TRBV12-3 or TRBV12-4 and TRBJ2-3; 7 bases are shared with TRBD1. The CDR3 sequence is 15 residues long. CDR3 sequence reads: CVSRGVTGSTDTQYF. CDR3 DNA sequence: TGTGTCAGCAGGGGCGTGACAGGGAGCACAGATACGCAGTATTTT.

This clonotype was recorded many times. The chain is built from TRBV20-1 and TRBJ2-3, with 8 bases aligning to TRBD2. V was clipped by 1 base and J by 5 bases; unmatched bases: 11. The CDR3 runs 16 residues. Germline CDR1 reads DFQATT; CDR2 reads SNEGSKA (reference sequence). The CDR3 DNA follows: TGCAGTGCTAGAGGGGGAAGTAGCGGGGTCGGAGATACGCAGTATTTT. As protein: CSARGGSSGVGDTQYF.

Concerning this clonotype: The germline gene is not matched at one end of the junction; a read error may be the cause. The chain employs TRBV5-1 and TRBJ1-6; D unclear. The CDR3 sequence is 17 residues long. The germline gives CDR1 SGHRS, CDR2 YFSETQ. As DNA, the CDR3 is TGCGCCATCAGCTTGGTCCCAGTTGGTATGGGGAATTCGCCCCTCCACTTT. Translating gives CAISLVPVGMGNSPLHF.

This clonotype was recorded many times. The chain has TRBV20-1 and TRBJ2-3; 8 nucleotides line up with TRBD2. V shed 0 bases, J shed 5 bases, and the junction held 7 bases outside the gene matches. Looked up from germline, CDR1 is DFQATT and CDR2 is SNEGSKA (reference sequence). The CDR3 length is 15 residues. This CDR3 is CSARDSGGPGDTQYF. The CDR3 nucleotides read TGCAGTGCTAGAGATTCGGGAGGGCCAGGAGATACGCAGTATTTT.

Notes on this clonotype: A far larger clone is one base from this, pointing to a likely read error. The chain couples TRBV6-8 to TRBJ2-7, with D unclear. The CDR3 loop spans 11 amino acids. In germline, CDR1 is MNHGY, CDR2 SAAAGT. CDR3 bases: TGTGTCAGCTCATGGGCGCTCCAGCAGTACTTC. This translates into CVSSWALQQYF.